Below, 26 T cell receptor beta chains from the same sample are listed, as sequenced in a study of T-cell memory formation after mild COVID-19. TCRdb redid the calling of the 5' RACE reads with MiXCR, one entry per CDR3 protein. The sample records 350,000 to 450,000 distinct CDR3 sequences, around 14% being singletons. The specimen was PBMCs or a T cell subset sorted from them (not recorded which). The receptor source for this set is a young man who had mild COVID-19 (a few samples of this study predate the infection). Cell type and time point are not known.

This clonotype was seen a handful of times. This chain links TRBV6-1 with TRBJ1-6; 8 bases are shared with TRBD1. The germline V gene encodes CDR1 MNHNS and CDR2 SASEGT. The CDR3 runs 17 residues. The V gene end was trimmed by 4 bases and the J gene end by 6 bases; junction bases not matched to a gene: 11. The CDR3 nucleotides are TGTGCCAGCAGTGGACAGGGGCTGACCGGATCTAATTCACCCCTCCACTTT. It translates to CASSGQGLTGSNSPLHF.

The rearrangement uses TRBV7-9 and TRBJ2-1, with no clear D. The germline V gene encodes CDR1 SEHNR and CDR2 FQNEAQ (reference sequence). Trimming shortened V by 5 bases and J by 9 bases, and 11 bases separated the two germline ends. The length of the CDR3 is 12 residues. Here the CDR3 DNA reads TGTGCCAGCAGCCTACAGTACGGTGAGCAGTTCTTC. Its protein is CASSLQYGEQFF.

This clonotype showed up many times. The chain couples TRBV7-2 to TRBJ2-1; a weak D match, TRBD1 (6 bases). V lost 1 base, J lost 2 bases, and 12 bases lay in between. The V gene's germline CDR1 is SGHTA and CDR2 FQGNSA. The CDR3 loop spans 16 amino acids. CDR3 sequence reads: CASSLGWGRTYNEQFF. The CDR3 DNA is TGTGCCAGCAGCTTAGGGTGGGGGCGCACCTACAATGAGCAGTTCTTC.

This clonotype was seen only a few times. This chain uses TRBV6-5 with TRBJ2-5, with 7 bases identical to TRBD2. V gave up 2 bases and J gave up 3 bases; unmatched junction bases: 3. The CDR3 runs to 14 residues. The V gene's germline CDR1 is MNHEY and CDR2 SVGAGI. The CDR3 region is CASSYQRGEETQYF. The CDR3 DNA reads as TGTGCCAGCAGTTACCAGCGGGGAGAAGAGACCCAGTACTTC.

The chain carries TRBV7-9 and TRBJ1-2, with a weak D call TRBD1 (6 bases). Germline V gene data show CDR1 as SEHNR and CDR2 as FQNEAQ (reference sequence). The CDR3 sequence is 14 residues long. V lost 1 base and J 6 bases, leaving 12 bases between the germline ends. The CDR3: CASSLGGTSDGYTF. As DNA, the CDR3 is TGTGCCAGCAGCTTAGGAGGGACAAGCGATGGCTACACCTTC.

This clonotype was counted many times. The V gene is TRBV5-1, the J gene TRBJ2-3, with 15 bases identical to TRBD2. V shed 5 bases, J shed 3 bases, and the junction held 4 bases outside the gene matches. This CDR3 has 16 residues. The germline CDR1 and CDR2 sequences are SGHRS and YFSETQ. The CDR3 bases are TGCGCCAGCAGATCCGGGACTAGCGGGGGGACAGATACGCAGTATTTT. It specifies CASRSGTSGGTDTQYF.

The gene calls are TRBV15 and TRBJ2-1; no reliable D call. CDR3 length: 14 residues. Germline V lookup: CDR1 LNHNV, CDR2 YYDKDF (reference sequence). V lost 0 bases and J lost 4, with 7 bases in between. CDR3 in amino acids: CATSRDRQYNEQFF. The CDR3, as DNA: TGTGCCACCAGCAGAGATCGTCAGTACAATGAGCAGTTCTTC. The full variable domain, completed using reference TRBV15 and TRBJ2-1, is DAMVIQNPRYQVTQFGKPVTLSCSQTLNHNVMYWYQQKSSQAPKLLFHYYDKDFNNEADTPDNFQSRRPNTSFCFLDIRSPGLGDTAMYLCATSRDRQYNEQFFGPGTRLTVL.

Only a few counts were recorded for this clonotype. The chain carries TRBV7-3 and TRBJ2-3; D is uncertain. CDR1 is SGHTA, CDR2 FQGTGA, per germline. The CDR3 is 12 residues long. Trimming removed 5 bases from V and 6 bases from J, with 9 bases in between. CDR3 nucleotide sequence: TGTGCCAGCAGCCATGATACCGATACGCAGTATTTT. This sequence encodes CASSHDTDTQYF.

The V call is TRBV6-1, the J call TRBJ2-6; 7 nucleotides align to TRBD1. Per germline, CDR1 MNHNS and CDR2 SASEGT. After removal of 6 bases from V and 1 base from J, the junction contained 9 bases not matched to a gene. The CDR3 runs to 17 residues. The CDR3 is CASRATGQRSGANVLTF. Written as DNA, the CDR3 is TGTGCCAGCAGGGCGACAGGGCAAAGATCTGGGGCCAACGTCCTGACTTTC.

CDR3 DNA sequence: TGTGCCAGCAGCTTGGGGGATGGGACACGAACCCAGTACTTC. Translation gives CASSLGDGTRTQYF. The chain joins TRBV7-2 to TRBJ2-5; D may be TRBD1 (6 bases). Germline CDR1 reads SGHTA; CDR2 reads FQGNSA. This CDR3 comprises 14 residues. Between the trimmed V and J ends, which lost 3 bases and 8 bases, there was a span of 16 bases.

V gene TRBV6-6 combines with J gene TRBJ2-4, with TRBD1 identical over 8 bases. V shed 5 bases, J shed 5 bases, and the junction held 14 bases outside the gene matches. Germline V gives CDR1 MNHNY, CDR2 SVGAGI (reference sequence). The CDR3 runs 17 residues. CDR3 bases: TGTGCCAGCAGTAGGCGGGGACAGGCCATTCGGGAAAACATTCAGTACTTC. Translated, it gives CASSRRGQAIRENIQYF.

The chain combines TRBV7-2 with TRBJ2-3; D may be TRBD2 (5 bases). With 3 bases removed from V and 6 bases from J, the gap between germline ends came to 16 bases. The CDR3 has 15 residues. Looked up from germline, CDR1 is SGHTA and CDR2 is FQGNSA. This CDR3 reads CASSFDRDPTDTQYF. The CDR3 coding sequence is TGTGCCAGCAGCTTCGACCGGGATCCGACTGATACGCAGTATTTT.

The chain is built from TRBV12-3 or TRBV12-4 and TRBJ2-1, with D tentatively TRBD2 (6 bases). The CDR3 length is 14 residues. Trimming stripped 8 bases from V and 1 base from J, with 12 bases between. In DNA form, the CDR3 reads TGTGCCAGCGGCTCGGGGGTGTCCTACAATGAGCAGTTCTTC. Its translation: CASGSGVSYNEQFF.

On this clonotype: Given a much more abundant clone one base away, this may be a read error. The chain employs TRBV7-2 and TRBJ1-2; D unclear. Trimming took 1 base from V and 2 from J, leaving 20 bases between them. Germline V CDR1 and CDR2: SGHTA, FQGNSA. CDR3 length equals 18 residues. CDR3 sequence reads: CASSLVLSTVGSNYGYTF. The CDR3, as DNA: TGTGCCAGCAGCTTAGTTTTATCCACAGTGGGGTCAAACTATGGCTACACCTTC.

This clonotype has only a few counts. This sequence joins TRBV6-6 and TRBJ1-6, with D possibly TRBD1 on 6 matching bases. Germline V gene sequence: CDR1 MNHNY, CDR2 SVGAGI (reference sequence). Between the trimmed V and J ends, which lost 0 bases and 6 bases, there was a span of 9 bases. There are 15 residues in the CDR3. This chain's CDR3 is CASSYSQGPNSPLHF. In nucleotides, the CDR3 is TGTGCCAGCAGTTACTCTCAGGGGCCTAATTCACCCCTCCACTTT.

This clonotype has only a few counts. V is TRBV10-3 and J is TRBJ2-6; D unresolved. Trimming took 6 bases from V and 4 from J, leaving 16 bases between them. CDR1 is ENHRY, CDR2 SYGVKD, per germline. The CDR3 is made up of 16 amino acids. The CDR3 sequence: CAISPWAVAGANVLTF. CDR3 bases: TGTGCCATCAGCCCCTGGGCGGTAGCCGGGGCCAACGTCCTGACTTTC.

This rearrangement joins TRBV18 to TRBJ2-7; D possibly uses TRBD1 or TRBD2 (5 bases each). Trimming shortened V by 6 bases and J by 0 bases, and 15 bases separated the two germline ends. Germline CDR1 is KGHSH and CDR2 is LQKENI. The CDR3 loop spans 15 amino acids. The CDR3 sequence: CASSPGTASSYEQYF. The DNA for the CDR3 is TGTGCCAGCTCTCCCGGGACCGCGAGCTCCTACGAGCAGTACTTC.

This clonotype was found a few times. Here the CDR3 reads CASSPSDTDTQYF. The CDR3 coding sequence is TGTGCCAGCAGCCCGAGTGACACAGATACGCAGTATTTT. The chain employs TRBV7-6 and TRBJ2-3; D gene uncertain. CDR1 is SGHVS, CDR2 FNYEAQ, per germline. The CDR3 loop spans 13 amino acids. Trimming took 5 bases from V and 2 from J, leaving 8 bases between them.

In its sample, this clonotype was seen a few times. The chain employs TRBV29-1 and TRBJ2-2; D gene ambiguous. The V end was cut by 4 bases, the J end by 3 bases, with 6 bases between. The CDR3 has 12 residues. From germline, CDR1 is SQVTM and CDR2 ANQGSEA. The CDR3 DNA reads TGCAGCGTTGCCGGACACACCGGGGAGCTGTTTTTT. This gives the protein CSVAGHTGELFF.

This clonotype was detected only a few times. The chain links TRBV5-1 to TRBJ2-3; TRBD2 matches 7 bases. The V gene's germline CDR1 is SGHRS and CDR2 YFSETQ. The trim removed 0 bases at V and 4 bases at J, leaving 8 bases unmatched. This CDR3 is built from 16 residues. The DNA of the CDR3 is TGCGCCAGCAGCTTGGGTACCGGGGGGTGGGCAGATACGCAGTATTTT. Encoded protein: CASSLGTGGWADTQYF.

V gene TRBV7-2 combines with J gene TRBJ2-5; perhaps D is TRBD1 or TRBD2 (5 bases each). V was shortened by 5 bases and J by 3 bases, with 16 bases between the two germline ends. Germline CDR1 SGHTA, CDR2 FQGNSA. CDR3 length: 15 amino acids. This CDR3 reads CASSPTPGLEETQYF. The CDR3, as DNA: TGTGCCAGCAGCCCAACACCGGGGCTCGAAGAGACCCAGTACTTC. Full variable domain (missing parts from reference TRBV7-2 and TRBJ2-5): GAGVSQSPSNKVTEKGKDVELRCDPISGHTALYWYRQSLGQGLEFLIYFQGNSAPDKSGLPSDRFSAERTGGSVSTLTIQRTQQEDSAVYLCASSPTPGLEETQYFGPGTRLLVL.

The gene calls are TRBV11-2 and TRBJ2-5; 15 bases fit TRBD2. This CDR3 region has 16 residues. CDR1 and CDR2 (germline): SGHAT, FQNNGV. V dropped 5 bases and J dropped 5; count of bases not matched to a gene: 6. Here the CDR3 reads CASSPGGLAGGETQYF. As DNA, the CDR3 is TGTGCCAGCAGCCCAGGGGGACTAGCGGGGGGTGAGACCCAGTACTTC.

This clonotype appeared a few times. V gene TRBV7-8 combines with J gene TRBJ2-1; TRBD1 aligns across 7 bases. V was pared by 1 base and J by 4 bases, with 4 bases of the junction left unmatched. This CDR3 spans 15 amino acids. CDR1 is SGHVS, CDR2 FQNEAQ, per germline. CDR3 nucleotides: TGTGCCAGCAGCTTAGAACAGGGGTTTTACAATGAGCAGTTCTTC. Protein product: CASSLEQGFYNEQFF. Complete variable domain (other parts from reference TRBV7-8 and TRBJ2-1): GAGVSQSPRYKVAKRGQDVALRCDPISGHVSLFWYQQALGQGPEFLTYFQNEAQLDKSGLPSDRFFAERPEGSVSTLKIQRTQQEDSAVYLCASSLEQGFYNEQFFGPGTRLTVL.

This clonotype was seen ten or more times. The chain joins TRBV18 to TRBJ1-4, with D possibly TRBD1 on 5 matching bases. The germline CDR1 and CDR2 sequences are KGHSH and LQKENI. The CDR3 is made up of 14 amino acids. Trimming cost V 6 bases and J 0 bases, with 8 bases left between them. The CDR3 loop is CASSPGTTNEKLFF. In DNA, the CDR3 is TGTGCCAGCTCGCCAGGGACAACTAATGAAAAACTGTTTTTT.

This chain joins TRBV5-1 and TRBJ2-2; TRBD1 agrees at 8 bases. V was clipped by 3 bases and J by 0 bases; unmatched bases: 1. The CDR3 sequence is 15 residues long. Per the germline V gene, CDR1 is SGHRS and CDR2 is YFSETQ. The CDR3 DNA is TGCGCCAGCAGCTGGACAGGGCCGAACACCGGGGAGCTGTTTTTT. Residues: CASSWTGPNTGELFF.

There are a few counts of this clonotype. The V call is TRBV7-6, the J call TRBJ2-3, with D possibly being TRBD1 (6 bases). The CDR3 runs 13 residues. Germline CDR1 is SGHVS and CDR2 is FNYEAQ. Between the trimmed V and J ends, which lost 2 bases and 4 bases, there was a span of 7 bases. CDR3 DNA sequence: TGTGCCAGCAGCTTACAGGGGTCAGATACGCAGTATTTT. It codes for CASSLQGSDTQYF.